This T cell receptor (beta chain) was documented in a study of shared clonotypes between healthy human individuals. Study results and caveats: Measured sharing among donors was expected to vary with sequencing depth.

This CDR3 has 19 amino acids. The V gene's germline CDR1 is SGDLS and CDR2 YYNGEE. With V trimmed by 0 bases and J by 6 bases, 18 bases remained unmatched. Naive CD8 cells, CD45RO-negative and positively selected for CCR7, excluded terminally differentiated effector memory CD45RA+ cells. Comment on this clone: Its antigen remains unidentified.

Clones were sequenced by immunoSEQ multiplex PCR, and TCRdb holds only the in-frame ones, with some missing. This repertoire shows about 820,000 clones, over 90% found once; its top ten account for 24%. The TCR comes from a man younger than 45 in good health. The material sequenced was naive CD8+ T cells sorted from blood. The rearrangement joins TRBV9 to TRBJ2-1, with 7 bases aligning to TRBD2. CDR3 loop: CASSVVGVAGESSTNEQFF. CDR3 DNA: TGTGCCAGCAGCGTAGTAGGGGTGGCGGGAGAATCAAGTACCAATGAGCAGTTCTTC. The whole variable domain, remainder taken from reference TRBV9 and TRBJ2-1, is DSGVTQTPKHLITATGQRVTLRCSPRSGDLSVYWYQQSLDQGLQFLIQYYNGEERAKGNILERFSAQQFPDLHSELNLSSLELGDSALYFCASSVVGVAGESSTNEQFFGPGTRLTVL.